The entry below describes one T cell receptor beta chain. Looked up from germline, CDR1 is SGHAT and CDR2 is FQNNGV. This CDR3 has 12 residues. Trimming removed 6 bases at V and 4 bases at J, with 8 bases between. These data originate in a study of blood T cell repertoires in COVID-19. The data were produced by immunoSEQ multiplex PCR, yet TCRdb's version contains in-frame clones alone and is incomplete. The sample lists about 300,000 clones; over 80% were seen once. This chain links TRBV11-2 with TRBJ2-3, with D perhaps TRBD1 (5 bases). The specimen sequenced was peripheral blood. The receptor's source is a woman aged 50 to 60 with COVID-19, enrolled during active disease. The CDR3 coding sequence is TGTGCCAGCAGTCCAGGGTCAGATACGCAGTATTTT. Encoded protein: CASSPGSDTQYF.